Shown below are 4 T cell receptor beta chains from a single sample sequenced in a study of CD8 T cells in Susac syndrome. Reverse transcription used roughly 0.5 to 1 ug RNA and random hexamers. In TCRdb, the immunoSEQ multiplex PCR reads were re-called with MiXCR into one record per CDR3 protein. The sample carries roughly 150,000 distinct CDR3 sequences, nearly 97% recorded once. Sequencing was carried out using CD4+ T cells from PBMCs. Receptor source: a human donor with Susac syndrome.

The CDR3 region has the DNA TGCAGTGCGGGTATACAGAACACTGAAGCTTTCTTT. It yields the protein CSAGIQNTEAFF. The V and J genes are TRBV20-1 and TRBJ1-1; D not resolved. This CDR3 has 12 amino acids. With 6 bases removed from V and 1 base from J, the gap between germline ends came to 9 bases. CDR1 is DFQATT, CDR2 SNEGSKA, per germline (reference sequence).

The genes are TRBV3-1 and TRBJ1-2; D is uncertain. From germline, CDR1 is LGHDT and CDR2 YNNKEL (reference sequence). The CDR3 sequence is 15 residues long. V was shortened by 6 bases and J by 5 bases, with 19 bases between the two germline ends. The CDR3 sequence: CASSPDGPATYGYTF. CDR3 in DNA: TGTGCCAGCAGTCCCGACGGTCCGGCTACTTATGGCTACACCTTC. Drawing the rest from reference TRBV3-1 and TRBJ1-2, the complete variable domain is DTAVSQTPKYLVTQMGNDKSIKCEQNLGHDTMYWYKQDSKKFLKIMFSYNNKELIINETVPNRFSPKSPDKAHLNLHINSLELGDSAVYFCASSPDGPATYGYTFGSGTRLTVV.

The chain joins TRBV29-1 to TRBJ2-7, with TRBD1 identical over 11 bases. Germline loops: CDR1 SQVTM, CDR2 ANQGSEA. The CDR3 runs 15 residues. V was pared by 6 bases and J by 5 bases, with 12 bases of the junction left unmatched. For the CDR3, the DNA is TGCAGCGTGCTAGACTGGGACAGGGGGAAACACGAGCAGTACTTC. It is translated as CSVLDWDRGKHEQYF.

The chain links TRBV2 to TRBJ2-7, with a weak D call TRBD1 (6 bases). The CDR3 is 12 amino acids. Germline V lookup: CDR1 SNHLY, CDR2 FYNNEI. Trimming took 8 bases from V and 0 from J, leaving 8 bases between them. DNA for the CDR3: TGTGCCAGCCGGACAGACTCCTACGAGCAGTACTTC. It specifies CASRTDSYEQYF.